This T cell receptor beta chain was documented in a study of blood T cells in healthy people across ages. The study's findings and limits: Naive T cell percentage showed a strong correlation with the diversity of TCR beta.

With 3 bases clipped from V and 0 bases from J, the junction kept 13 bases outside the gene matches. CDR3 length: 18 amino acids. Germline CDR1 is SGHAT and CDR2 is FQNNGV. Ranging in age from about 6 to 90, the donors were healthy Caucasian individuals from Russia. Together with a sample-barcoded 5' primer, a J-beta primer mix was included in a second PCR lasting roughly 6 to 12 cycles. TCRdb processed the 5' RACE reads anew with MiXCR; each CDR3 protein has one entry. The sample records about 1.8 million distinct CDR3 sequences, roughly 50% being singletons. As to this clonotype: The antigen is not known.

This sequence joins TRBV11-2 and TRBJ2-5, with 7 positions matching TRBD2. The origin of this receptor is a woman aged 40 to 49 in good health. Sequencing input: blood. Here the CDR3 reads CASSFRFSSGPYQETQYF. The CDR3 coding sequence is TGTGCCAGCAGCTTTCGGTTCTCTAGCGGACCGTACCAAGAGACCCAGTACTTC.